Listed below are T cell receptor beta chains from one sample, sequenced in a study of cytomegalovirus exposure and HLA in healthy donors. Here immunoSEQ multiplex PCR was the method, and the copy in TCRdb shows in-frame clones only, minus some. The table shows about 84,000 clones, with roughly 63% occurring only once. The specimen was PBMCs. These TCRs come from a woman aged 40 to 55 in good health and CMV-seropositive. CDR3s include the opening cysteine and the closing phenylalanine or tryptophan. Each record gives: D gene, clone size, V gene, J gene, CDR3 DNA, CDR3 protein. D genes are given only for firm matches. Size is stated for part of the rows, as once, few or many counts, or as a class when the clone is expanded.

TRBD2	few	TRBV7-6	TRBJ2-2	TGTGCCAGCAGTGCATATGGGCGGGAGACTGGCGGGGAGCTGTTTTTT	CASSAYGRETGGELFF
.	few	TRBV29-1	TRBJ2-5	TGCAGCGTTGACAGGGGTGTAAGAGAGACCCAGTACTTC	CSVDRGVRETQYF
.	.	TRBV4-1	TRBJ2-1	TGCGCCAGCAGCCGGACATCGGTGAATGAGCAGTTCTTC	CASSRTSVNEQFF
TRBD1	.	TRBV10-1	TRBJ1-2	TGCGCCAGCAGTGAGTCGGGGACAGGGCGCTACACCTTC	CASSESGTGRYTF
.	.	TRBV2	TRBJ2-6	TGTGCCAGCAGTGTGCGGGGAACCGGGGCCAACGTCCTGACTTTC	CASSVRGTGANVLTF
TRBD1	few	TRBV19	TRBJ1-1	TGTGCCACACACACGCCGGGACAGGGGAACACTGAAGCTTTCTTT	CATHTPGQGNTEAFF
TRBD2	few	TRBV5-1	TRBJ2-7	TGCGCCAGCAGCCCTTCTCCGACTAGCGCCTACGAGCAGTACTTC	CASSPSPTSAYEQYF
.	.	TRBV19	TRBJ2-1	TGTGCCAGTAGTCAGGGGTCCTACAATGAGCAGTTCTTC	CASSQGSYNEQFF
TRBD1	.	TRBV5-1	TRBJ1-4	TGCGCCAGCAGCCCAGGGACAGTGGGAGGTAATGAAAAACTGTTTTTT	CASSPGTVGGNEKLFF
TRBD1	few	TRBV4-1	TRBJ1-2	TGCGCCAGCAGCCAAGGCGACCTAGGACAGGGTGGTAGGGGCTACACCTTC	CASSQGDLGQGGRGYTF
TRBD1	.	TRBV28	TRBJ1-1	TGTGCCAGCAGTGCGTCACAGGGGGCCGTCGAGAACACTGAAGCTTTCTTT	CASSASQGAVENTEAFF
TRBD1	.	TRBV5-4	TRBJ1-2	TGTGCCAGCAGCTTGAACCCAGGGGGCGGTATGGATGGCTACACCTTC	CASSLNPGGGMDGYTF
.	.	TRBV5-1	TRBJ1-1	TGCGCCAGCAGCATAGGGGACAACAACCCGAACACTGAAGCTTTCTTT	CASSIGDNNPNTEAFF
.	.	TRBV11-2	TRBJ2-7	TGTGCCAGCAGCGTAGACAGATCCTACGAGCAGTACTTC	CASSVDRSYEQYF
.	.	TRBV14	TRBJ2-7	TGTGCCAGCAGCCAAGGAAAAACGAGACACAGCTCCTACGAGCAGTACTTC	CASSQGKTRHSSYEQYF
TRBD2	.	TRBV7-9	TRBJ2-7	TGTGCCAGCAGCGGACTAGCGGGACTCTACGAGCAGTACTTC	CASSGLAGLYEQYF
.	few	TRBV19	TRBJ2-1	TGTGCCAGTAGTATAGAGGTCCCGGGTAGCGGTACCTACAATGAGCAGTTCTTC	CASSIEVPGSGTYNEQFF
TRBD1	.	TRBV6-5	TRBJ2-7	TGTGCCAGCAGTTACACTACGGGACAGGGGGCTTACGAGCAGTACTTC	CASSYTTGQGAYEQYF
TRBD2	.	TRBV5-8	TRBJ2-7	TGTGCCAGCAGCTTTTTCCTAGCGGATACCTACGAGCAGTACTTC	CASSFFLADTYEQYF
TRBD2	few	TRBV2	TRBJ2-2	TGTGCCAGCAGGGTACTAGCGGGAGGAGGCACCGGGGAGCTGTTTTTT	CASRVLAGGGTGELFF
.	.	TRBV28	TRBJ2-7	TGTGCCAGCAGTCATTACCCGAAATGGGGCCGCGGCTACGAGCAGTACTTC	CASSHYPKWGRGYEQYF
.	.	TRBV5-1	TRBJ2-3	TGCGCCAGCAGCTCGGGAACAGATACGCAGTATTTT	CASSSGTDTQYF
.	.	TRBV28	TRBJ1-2	TGTGCCAGCAGTTCCCTAGACAGCTATGGCTACACCTTC	CASSSLDSYGYTF
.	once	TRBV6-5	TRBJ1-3	TGTGCCAGCAGTTACTCTTCAGGGGCTGGAAACACCATATATTTT	CASSYSSGAGNTIYF
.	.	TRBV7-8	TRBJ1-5	TGTGCCAGCAGCTTAAGACTACTCAATCAGCCCCAGCATTTT	CASSLRLLNQPQHF
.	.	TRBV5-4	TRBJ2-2	TGTGCCAGCGGCCCATTTGGGAACACCGGGGAGCTGTTTTTT	CASGPFGNTGELFF
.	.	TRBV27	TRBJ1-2	TGTGCCAGCAGTTTAGAAGGGAGAGGAGGCTACACCTTC	CASSLEGRGGYTF
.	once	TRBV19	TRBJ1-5	TGTGCCAGTAGTATTTGGACAGAAAATCAGCCCCAGCATTTT	CASSIWTENQPQHF
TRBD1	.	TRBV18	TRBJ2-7	TGTGCCAGCTCACCACCAAGAACAGGGGGATACGAGCAGTACTTC	CASSPPRTGGYEQYF
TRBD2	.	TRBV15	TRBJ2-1	TGTGCCACGGGCCCGGCGGGAGGAACCAACAATGAGCAGTTCTTC	CATGPAGGTNNEQFF
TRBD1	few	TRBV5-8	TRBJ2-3	TGTGCCAGCAGCTTGGGACAGGGGACAGCAGATACGCAGTATTTT	CASSLGQGTADTQYF
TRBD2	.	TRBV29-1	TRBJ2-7	TGCAGCGTTGTGGACAGCGGGAGGACCTACGAGCAGTACTTC	CSVVDSGRTYEQYF
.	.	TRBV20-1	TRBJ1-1	TGCAGTGCTAGAATCAGGGAGGACGCTTTCTTT	CSARIREDAFF
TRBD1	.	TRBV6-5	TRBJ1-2	TGTGCCAGCAGGGGGACAGGGACTGGGAATGGCTACACCTTC	CASRGTGTGNGYTF
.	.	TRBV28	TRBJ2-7	TGTGCCAGCAGTTCCCTCTCGGACCTATCTGGGGGGGAGCAGTACTTC	CASSSLSDLSGGEQYF
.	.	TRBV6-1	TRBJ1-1	TGTGCCAGCAGTTCTCGGGGGAACACTGAAGCTTTCTTT	CASSSRGNTEAFF
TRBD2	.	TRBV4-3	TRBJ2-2	TGCGCCAGCAGCCAAGAACCGGCTAGCGGGAGCACCGGGGAGCTGTTTTTT	CASSQEPASGSTGELFF
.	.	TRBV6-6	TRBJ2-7	TGTGCCAGCAGTTACGGGGCCTGGTGGCAAGGATACGAGCAGTACTTC	CASSYGAWWQGYEQYF
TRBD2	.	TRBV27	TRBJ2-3	TGTGCCAGTCAGGCTCCAGCGGGGTGGCACCCCGATACGCAGTATTTT	CASQAPAGWHPDTQYF
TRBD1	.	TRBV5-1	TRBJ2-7	TGCGCCAGCAGCCCCGGGACAGAACTAACATACGAGCAGTACTTC	CASSPGTELTYEQYF
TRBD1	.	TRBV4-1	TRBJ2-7	TGCGCCAGCAGCCAAGTCCACCATCCGGGACAGACTACCTACGAGCAGTACTTC	CASSQVHHPGQTTYEQYF
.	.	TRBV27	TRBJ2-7	TGTGCCAGCACCCCTTCGGCGGCCTACGAGCAGTACTTC	CASTPSAAYEQYF
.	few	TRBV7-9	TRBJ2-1	TGTGCCAGCAGCTTCGGAGATCTGATCTACAATGAGCAGTTCTTC	CASSFGDLIYNEQFF
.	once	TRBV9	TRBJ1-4	TGTGCCAGCAGCCTCAGACAGACAACTAATAAAAAACTGTTTTTT	CASSLRQTTNKKLFF
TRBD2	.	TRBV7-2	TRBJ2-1	TGTGCCAGCAGCCCGACTAGCGGGAGTAAGGATGAGCAGTTCTTC	CASSPTSGSKDEQFF
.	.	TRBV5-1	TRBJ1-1	TGCGCCAGCAGGGCCGGACAAATTAACACTGAAGCTTTCTTT	CASRAGQINTEAFF
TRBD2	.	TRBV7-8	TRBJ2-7	TGTGCCAGCAGCTCTCGACTAGCGTTAGGGTACGAGCAGTACTTC	CASSSRLALGYEQYF
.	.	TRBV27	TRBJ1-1	TGTGCCAGCAGTTTAGTCTCGGGAGTAGTAGCTTTCTTT	CASSLVSGVVAFF
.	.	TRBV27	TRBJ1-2	TGTGCCAGCAGTTTAAACAGTGTCTATGGCTACACCTTC	CASSLNSVYGYTF
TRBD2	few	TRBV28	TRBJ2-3	TGTGCCAGCAGTGGGACTAGCATGGCCGCCGATACGCAGTATTTT	CASSGTSMAADTQYF
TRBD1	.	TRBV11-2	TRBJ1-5	TGTGCCAGCAGCTTAGGAATAGGGACAGTAGAGCAGCCCCAGCATTTT	CASSLGIGTVEQPQHF
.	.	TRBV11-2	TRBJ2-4	TGTGCCAGCAGCCCCTCGGCAGGGGCCAAAAACATTCAGTACTTC	CASSPSAGAKNIQYF
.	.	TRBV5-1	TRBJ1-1	TGCGCCAGCAACGAGCGGCCGGCTGGGAACACTGAAGCTTTCTTT	CASNERPAGNTEAFF
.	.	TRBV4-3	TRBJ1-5	TGCGCCAGCAGCCAAGATCACAGTCAGCCCCAGCATTTT	CASSQDHSQPQHF
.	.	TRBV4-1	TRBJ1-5	TGCGCCAGCAGCCAAGACTATCTCCCTAGATTCAATCAGCCCCAGCATTTT	CASSQDYLPRFNQPQHF
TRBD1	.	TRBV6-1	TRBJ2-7	TGTGCCAGCAAGGAACCGGGACAGGGGTCCTACGAGCAGTACTTC	CASKEPGQGSYEQYF
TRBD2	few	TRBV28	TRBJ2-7	TGTGCCAGCAGTGCAATAGCGGGGCGCTACGAGCAGTACTTC	CASSAIAGRYEQYF
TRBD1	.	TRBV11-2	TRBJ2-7	TGTGCCAGCAGCTTAGTCAGGACAGGTCTTCCCTACGAGCAGTACTTC	CASSLVRTGLPYEQYF
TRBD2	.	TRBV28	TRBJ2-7	TGTGCCAGCATGGAGGGATGGGGACTAGCGGGGCCGGAGCAGTACTTC	CASMEGWGLAGPEQYF